The clone carrying this T cell receptor beta chain was seen more than once but under ten times. Antigen unknown. In germline, CDR1 is DFQATT, CDR2 SNEGSKA (reference sequence). The junction had 12 bases not matched to a gene; V was cut back by 6 bases and J by 2 bases. The CDR3 loop spans 16 amino acids. These data belong to a study of T cells after yellow fever vaccination. Overall study context: SMART-Seq v4 Ultra Low Input handled preparation of low-cell-number fractions.

General study findings and limits: Some clonotypes were seen in both the CD4 and the CD8 compartments. These made up a small share and likely arose from convergent recombination. There was a possibility that FACS-sorted repertoires contained abundant clonotypes contaminating from the bulk population. Booster sampling recovered most clones from primary vaccination (roughly 97% CD4, approximately 90% CD8).

TCRdb passed the 5' RACE reads through MiXCR, listing each CDR3 protein once. The sample comprises approximately 550,000 distinct CDR3 sequences, over 15% of which are singletons, and roughly an eighth rests with the top ten. The input for sequencing was PBMCs, taken 15 days after the yellow fever booster vaccination. The sequence was obtained from a man aged 25 to 45 who received the YFV17D yellow fever vaccine. The chain is built from TRBV20-1 and TRBJ2-1; 8 bases agree with TRBD2. Here the CDR3 DNA reads TGCAGTGCCCTGGGTCGACGCGGGAGGCCCTACAATGAGCAGTTCTTC. Translating it yields CSALGRRGRPYNEQFF.